This record concerns one T cell receptor (beta chain) sequence. Its matching antigen is unknown. At one of its ends the junction is not consistent with the germline gene, which may arise from a read error. This entry is derived from a study of T cells in Graves' hyperthyroidism and ophthalmopathy. Notes on the study in general: The authors' 13 V-J model separated ophthalmopathy from stable hyperthyroidism.

RNA transcripts served as the template for amplifying TCR beta CDR3 regions. Researchers ran a first-round RT-PCR on the TCR CDR3 using the HTBI primer set. TCRdb analysed the multiplex PCR reads with MiXCR anew, one entry per CDR3 protein. The sample consists of roughly 360,000 distinct CDR3 sequences, approximately 13% of them appearing once. The germline gives CDR1 SNHLY, CDR2 FYNNEI. The CDR3 spans 19 residues. The study based diagnoses on clinical symptoms, serum thyroxine and TRAb, thyroid ultrasound and orbital computed tomography. This sequence joins TRBV2 and TRBJ2-3, with 12 bases aligning to TRBD1. Material for sequencing was blood. This TCR came from a man younger than 45 with Graves' hyperthyroidism that later progressed to Graves' ophthalmopathy. This CDR3 is CASRAGQGALGHLTDTQSF. CDR3 nucleotides: TGTGCCAGCAGAGCGGGACAGGGGGCGCTTGGCCATCTCACAGATACGCAGAGTTTT. Full variable domain (missing parts from reference TRBV2 and TRBJ2-3): EPEVTQTPSHQVTQMGQEVILRCVPISNHLYFYWYRQILGQKVEFLVSFYNNEISEKSEIFDDQFSVERPDGSNFTLKIRSTKLEDSAMYFCASRAGQGALGHLTDTQSFGPGTRLTVL.